This T cell receptor beta chain appears in the sequencing data of a study of blood T cell repertoires in COVID-19. Study details: Collection of acute and convalescent COVID-19 samples took place in the United States, Italy and Spain. The cDNA or gDNA used as material had been derived from T cells, B-cell-depleted T cells, or PBMCs.

Using immunoSEQ multiplex PCR, the repertoire was profiled, and TCRdb retains in-frame clones only, with some absent. Among 93,000 or so clones listed, 80% to 90% were seen once. Trimming stripped 3 bases from V and 0 bases from J, with 8 bases between. Germline V gene data show CDR1 as LNHDA and CDR2 as SQIVND (reference sequence). This CDR3 contains 15 residues. The chain combines TRBV19 with TRBJ2-2, with a tentative D call TRBD1 (5 bases). The sequencing sample was made of peripheral blood. The sequence came from a human donor in a cohort sampled during active COVID-19. The CDR3 region has the DNA TGTGCCAGTAGTATGGTCAGGGCGAACACCGGGGAGCTGTTTTTT. Its protein product is CASSMVRANTGELFF.